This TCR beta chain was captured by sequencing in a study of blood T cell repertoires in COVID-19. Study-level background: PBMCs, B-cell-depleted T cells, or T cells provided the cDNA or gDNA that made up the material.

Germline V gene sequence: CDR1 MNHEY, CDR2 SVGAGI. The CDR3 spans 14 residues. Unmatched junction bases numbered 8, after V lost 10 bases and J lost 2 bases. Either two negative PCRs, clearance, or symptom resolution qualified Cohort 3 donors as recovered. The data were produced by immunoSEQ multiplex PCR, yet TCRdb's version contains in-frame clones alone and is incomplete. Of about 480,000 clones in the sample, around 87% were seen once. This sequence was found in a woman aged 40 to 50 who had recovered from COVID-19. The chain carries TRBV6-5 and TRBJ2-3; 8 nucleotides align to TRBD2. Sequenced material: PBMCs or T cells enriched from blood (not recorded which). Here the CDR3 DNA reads TGTGCCACGGATGAAGCGGGAGCCACAGATACGCAGTATTTT. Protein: CATDEAGATDTQYF.